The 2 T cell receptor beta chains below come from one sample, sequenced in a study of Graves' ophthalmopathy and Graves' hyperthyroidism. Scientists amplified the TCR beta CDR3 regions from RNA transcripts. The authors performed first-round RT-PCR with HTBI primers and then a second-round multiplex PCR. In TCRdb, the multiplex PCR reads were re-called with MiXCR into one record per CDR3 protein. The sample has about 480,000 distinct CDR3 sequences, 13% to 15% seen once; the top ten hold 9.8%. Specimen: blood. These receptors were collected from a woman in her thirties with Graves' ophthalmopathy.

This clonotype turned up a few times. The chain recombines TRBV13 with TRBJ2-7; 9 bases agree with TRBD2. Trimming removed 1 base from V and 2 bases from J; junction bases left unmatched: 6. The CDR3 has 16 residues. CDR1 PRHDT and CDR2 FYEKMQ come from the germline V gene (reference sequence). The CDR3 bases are TGTGCCAGCAGCTTAGCCTGGGGCGGGGGGGCCTACGAGCAGTACTTC. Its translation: CASSLAWGGGAYEQYF.

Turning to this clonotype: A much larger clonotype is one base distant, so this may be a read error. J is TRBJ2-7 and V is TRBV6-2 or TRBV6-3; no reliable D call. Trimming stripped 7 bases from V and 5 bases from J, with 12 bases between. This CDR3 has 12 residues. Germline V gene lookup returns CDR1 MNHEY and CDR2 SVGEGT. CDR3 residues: CASNPPGHEQYF. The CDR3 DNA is TGTGCCAGCAACCCACCCGGCCACGAGCAGTACTTC.